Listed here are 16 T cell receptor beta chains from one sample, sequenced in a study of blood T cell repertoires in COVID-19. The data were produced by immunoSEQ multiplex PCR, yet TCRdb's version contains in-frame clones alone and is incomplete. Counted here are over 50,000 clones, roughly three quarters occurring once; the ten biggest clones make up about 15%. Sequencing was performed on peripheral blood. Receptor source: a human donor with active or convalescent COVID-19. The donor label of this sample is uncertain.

The CDR3 DNA reads as TGTGCCAGCAGCTCAGGGGGTCTTGGGTACCTCTATGGCTACACCTTC. This sequence encodes CASSSGGLGYLYGYTF. This chain uses TRBV11-3 with TRBJ1-2, with 7 bases aligning to TRBD1. Germline trimming cut 4 bases from V and 4 bases from J; bases unmatched to any gene: 12. This CDR3 comprises 16 residues. Looked up from germline, CDR1 is SGHNT and CDR2 is YENEEA. Using reference TRBV11-3 and TRBJ1-2 for the parts outside the CDR3, the full variable domain is EAGVVQSPRYKIIEKKQPVAFWCNPISGHNTLYWYLQNLGQGPELLIRYENEEAVDDSQLPKDRFSAERLKGVDSTLKIQPAELGDSAVYLCASSSGGLGYLYGYTFGSGTRLTVV.

The CDR3 DNA reads as TGTGCCAGCAGCTTGCAAACAGGGGGCTCTGGAAACACCATATATTTT. Protein: CASSLQTGGSGNTIYF. This chain links TRBV5-6 with TRBJ1-3; 8 bases map to TRBD1. This CDR3 is 16 amino acids long. The ends lost 1 base at V and 0 bases at J; junction bases unmatched: 3. Germline V gives CDR1 SGHDT, CDR2 YYEEEE.

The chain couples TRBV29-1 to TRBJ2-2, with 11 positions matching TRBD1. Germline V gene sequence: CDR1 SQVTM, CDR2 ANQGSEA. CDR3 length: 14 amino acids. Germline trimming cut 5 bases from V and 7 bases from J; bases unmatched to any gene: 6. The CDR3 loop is CSVFGQGASGELFF. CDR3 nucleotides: TGCAGCGTTTTCGGACAGGGGGCGAGCGGGGAGCTGTTTTTT.

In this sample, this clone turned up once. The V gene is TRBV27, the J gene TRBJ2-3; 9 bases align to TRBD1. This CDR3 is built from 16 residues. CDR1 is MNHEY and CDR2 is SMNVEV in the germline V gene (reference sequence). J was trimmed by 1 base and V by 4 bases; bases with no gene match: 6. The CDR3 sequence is CASSSNRDRGTDTQYF. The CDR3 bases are TGTGCCAGCAGTTCTAATAGGGACAGGGGCACAGATACGCAGTATTTT.

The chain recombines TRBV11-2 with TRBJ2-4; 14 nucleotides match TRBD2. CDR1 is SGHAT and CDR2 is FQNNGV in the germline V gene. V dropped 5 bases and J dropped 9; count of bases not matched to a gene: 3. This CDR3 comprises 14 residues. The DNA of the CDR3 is TGTGCCAGCAGCCTGGGACTAGCGGGAGCCATTCAGTACTTC. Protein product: CASSLGLAGAIQYF. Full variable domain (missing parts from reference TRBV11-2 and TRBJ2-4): EAGVAQSPRYKIIEKRQSVAFWCNPISGHATLYWYQQILGQGPKLLIQFQNNGVVDDSQLPKDRFSAERLKGVDSTLKIQPAKLEDSAVYLCASSLGLAGAIQYFGAGTRLSVL.

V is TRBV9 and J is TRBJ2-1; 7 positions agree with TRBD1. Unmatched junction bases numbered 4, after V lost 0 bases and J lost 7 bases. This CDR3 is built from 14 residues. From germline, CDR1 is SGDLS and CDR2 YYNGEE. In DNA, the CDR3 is TGTGCCAGCAGCGTAGGGGGGACAGTTAATGAGCAGTTCTTC. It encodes CASSVGGTVNEQFF.

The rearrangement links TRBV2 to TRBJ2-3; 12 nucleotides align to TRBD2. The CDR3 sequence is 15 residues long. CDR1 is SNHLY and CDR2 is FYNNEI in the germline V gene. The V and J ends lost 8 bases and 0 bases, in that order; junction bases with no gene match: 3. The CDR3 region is CASGTSGSSTDTQYF. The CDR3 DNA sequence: TGTGCCAGCGGGACTAGCGGGTCAAGCACAGATACGCAGTATTTT.

The CDR3 spells CASSLDTRAYNEQFF. The CDR3 bases are TGTGCCAGCAGCTTAGATACCAGGGCCTACAATGAGCAGTTCTTC. This chain uses TRBV7-9 with TRBJ2-1; TRBD1 might be the D (5 bases). CDR3 size: 15 residues. Trimming stripped 1 base from V and 2 bases from J, with 9 bases between. The V gene's germline CDR1 is SEHNR and CDR2 FQNEAQ (reference sequence).

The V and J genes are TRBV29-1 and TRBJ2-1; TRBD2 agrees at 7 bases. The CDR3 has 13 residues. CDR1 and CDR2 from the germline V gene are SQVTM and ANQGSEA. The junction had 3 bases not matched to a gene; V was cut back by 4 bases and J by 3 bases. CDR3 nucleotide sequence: TGCAGCGTTGGGGCTAGCGGCTACAATGAGCAGTTCTTC. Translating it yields CSVGASGYNEQFF.

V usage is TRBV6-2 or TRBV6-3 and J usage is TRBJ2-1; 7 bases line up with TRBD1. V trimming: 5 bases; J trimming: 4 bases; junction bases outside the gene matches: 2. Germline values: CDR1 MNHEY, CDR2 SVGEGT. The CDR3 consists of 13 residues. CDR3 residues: CASSNRGYNEQFF. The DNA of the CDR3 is TGTGCCAGCAGTAACAGGGGTTACAATGAGCAGTTCTTC.

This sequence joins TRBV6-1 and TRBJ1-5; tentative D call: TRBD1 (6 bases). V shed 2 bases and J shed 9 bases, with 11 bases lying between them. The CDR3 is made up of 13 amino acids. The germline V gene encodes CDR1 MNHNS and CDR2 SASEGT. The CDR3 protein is CASSEYPRGPQHF. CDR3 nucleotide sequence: TGTGCCAGCAGTGAATACCCCAGGGGGCCCCAGCATTTT.

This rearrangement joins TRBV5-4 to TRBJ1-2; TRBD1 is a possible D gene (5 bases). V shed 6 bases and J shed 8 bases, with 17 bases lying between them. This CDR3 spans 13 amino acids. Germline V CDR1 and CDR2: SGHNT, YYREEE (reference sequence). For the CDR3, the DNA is TGTGCCAGCACCCTGGGGGGGGGTGTGGGCTACACCTTC. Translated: CASTLGGGVGYTF.

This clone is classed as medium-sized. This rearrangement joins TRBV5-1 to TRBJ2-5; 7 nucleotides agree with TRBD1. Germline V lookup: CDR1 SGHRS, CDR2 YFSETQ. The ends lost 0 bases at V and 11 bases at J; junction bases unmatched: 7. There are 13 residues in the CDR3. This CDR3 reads CASSLASPGQQYF. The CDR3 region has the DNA TGCGCCAGCAGCTTGGCTTCACCGGGACAGCAGTACTTC.

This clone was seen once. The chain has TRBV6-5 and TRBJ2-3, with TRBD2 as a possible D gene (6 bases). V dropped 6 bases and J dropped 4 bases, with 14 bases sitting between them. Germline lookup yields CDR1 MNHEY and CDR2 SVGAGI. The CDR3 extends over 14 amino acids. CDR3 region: CASRRDFGADTQYF. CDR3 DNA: TGTGCCAGCAGACGGGACTTCGGTGCAGATACGCAGTATTTT.

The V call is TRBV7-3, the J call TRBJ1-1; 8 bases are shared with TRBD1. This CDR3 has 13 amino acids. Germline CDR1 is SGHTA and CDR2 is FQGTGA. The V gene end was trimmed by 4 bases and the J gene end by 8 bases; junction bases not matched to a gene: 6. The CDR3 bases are TGTGCCAGCAGCTCAGGACAGGGATCCGAAGCTTTCTTT. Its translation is CASSSGQGSEAFF.

The CDR3 here is CASSLLSGGRETQYF. In nucleotides, the CDR3 is TGTGCCAGCAGTTTACTTAGCGGAGGACGAGAGACCCAGTACTTC. This chain connects TRBV28 to TRBJ2-5, with D possibly TRBD2 on 6 matching bases. Germline loops: CDR1 MDHEN, CDR2 SYDVKM. The CDR3 extends over 15 amino acids. The ends were cut back, 2 bases at V and 4 bases at J, with 14 bases in the middle.